Listed below are T cell receptor beta chains from one sample, sequenced in a study of cytomegalovirus exposure and HLA in healthy donors. The data were produced by immunoSEQ multiplex PCR, yet TCRdb's version contains in-frame clones alone and is incomplete. The table shows roughly 77,000 clones, with roughly two thirds occurring only once. Sequencing used PBMCs. The source of these receptors is a woman aged 45-65 years in good health and CMV-seropositive. The CDR3 runs from the conserved cysteine through the conserved F or W. Each record gives: V gene, J gene, D gene, clone size, CDR3 protein, CDR3 DNA. A D gene is named only where the DNA matches it firmly. Part of the rows lack a size; the others show once, few, many or a class for expanded clones.

>TRBV7-6|TRBJ2-5|TRBD1|-
CASSLSNRGWETQYF
TGTGCCAGCAGCTTAAGTAACAGGGGGTGGGAGACCCAGTACTTC
>TRBV10-3|TRBJ2-2|-|few
CATSRARGIEGTGELFF
TGTGCCACCTCCCGGGCCCGGGGAATTGAGGGCACCGGGGAGCTGTTTTTT
>TRBV7-3|TRBJ2-2|-|-
CASSLLGGRTGELFF
TGTGCCAGCAGCCTCCTGGGGGGGCGGACCGGGGAGCTGTTTTTT
>TRBV20-1|TRBJ2-5|-|-
CSATSRTQYF
TGCAGTGCTACCTCTAGGACCCAGTACTTC
>TRBV7-2|TRBJ1-2|-|-
CASSTSGYGYTF
TGTGCCAGCAGCACTAGCGGATATGGCTACACCTTC
>TRBV5-1|TRBJ1-2|TRBD1|-
CASSLSGTGDGYTF
TGCGCCAGCAGCTTGTCCGGGACAGGGGATGGCTACACCTTC
>TRBV6-5|TRBJ1-1|-|-
CASIKGLRNTEAFF
TGTGCCAGCATTAAGGGGCTACGGAACACTGAAGCTTTCTTT
>TRBV5-1|TRBJ1-6|TRBD1|-
CASSWDSPKNSPLHF
TGCGCCAGCAGCTGGGACAGTCCTAAAAATTCACCCCTCCACTTT
>TRBV7-9|TRBJ2-3|-|-
CASITRSDTQYF
TGTGCCAGCATCACCAGATCAGATACGCAGTATTTT
>TRBV5-1|TRBJ2-5|-|once
CASSLGSGTKRKETQYF
TGCGCCAGCAGCTTGGGATCCGGGACAAAGAGAAAAGAGACCCAGTACTTC
>TRBV6-6|TRBJ1-1|TRBD1|-
CASSYLQGVGGVAW
TGTGCCAGCAGTTATTTACAGGGGGTAGGGGGGGTGGCGTGG
>TRBV5-1|TRBJ2-7|TRBD1|few
CASSLRDRGDEQYF
TGCGCCAGCAGCTTAAGGGACAGAGGGGACGAGCAGTACTTC
>TRBV10-3|TRBJ2-3|-|-
CAISEGSSWLGDTQYF
TGTGCCATCAGTGAAGGGTCTAGCTGGTTGGGAGATACGCAGTATTTT
>TRBV4-1|TRBJ1-2|-|few
CASSPRDGDRVVYGYTF
TGCGCCAGCAGCCCAAGAGACGGGGATAGGGTCGTCTATGGCTACACCTTC
>TRBV6-1|TRBJ1-1|TRBD1|-
CASSDPSTGKNTEAFF
TGTGCCAGCAGTGACCCCTCGACAGGGAAGAACACTGAAGCTTTCTTT
>TRBV7-3|TRBJ1-1|-|once
CASSFESDTEAFF
TGTGCCAGCAGCTTCGAGTCGGACACTGAAGCTTTCTTT
>TRBV7-9|TRBJ1-4|TRBD1|few
CASSNGQGFEKLFF
TGTGCCAGCAGTAACGGACAGGGGTTTGAAAAACTGTTTTTT
>TRBV5-1|TRBJ2-1|-|-
CASGTLNEQFF
TGCGCCAGCGGGACACTCAATGAGCAGTTCTTC
>TRBV19|TRBJ2-2|TRBD2|-
CASSIGSPSGGNTGELFF
TGTGCCAGTAGTATCGGTTCTCCGAGCGGGGGGAACACCGGGGAGCTGTTTTTT
>TRBV19|TRBJ2-1|-|-
CASSISSYEQFF
TGTGCCAGTAGTATTAGCAGCTATGAGCAGTTCTTC
>TRBV5-8|TRBJ2-3|-|few
CASSLGVSSTDTQYF
TGTGCCAGCAGCTTGGGAGTGTCTAGCACAGATACGCAGTATTTT
>TRBV5-1|TRBJ2-7|TRBD1|-
CASSPGTDVSTYEQYF
TGCGCCAGCAGTCCCGGGACAGATGTTAGCACCTACGAGCAGTACTTC
>TRBV27|TRBJ1-2|-|-
CASSLLPPSYGYTF
TGTGCCAGCAGTTTACTCCCCCCTTCTTATGGCTACACCTTC
>TRBV4-1|TRBJ1-5|-|few
CASSVVAGSNQPQHF
TGCGCCAGCAGCGTGGTGGCAGGGAGCAATCAGCCCCAGCATTTT